This T cell receptor beta chain was captured in a study of blood T cell repertoires in COVID-19. Study context: Samples taken during acute and convalescent COVID-19 were collected in the United States, Italy and Spain.

The protocol was immunoSEQ multiplex PCR, while the TCRdb copy is restricted to in-frame clones and leaves out a portion. The table includes about 210,000 clones, over 75% detected once. V trimming: 4 bases; J trimming: 6 bases; junction bases outside the gene matches: 13. The CDR3 spans 16 residues. Germline V CDR1 and CDR2: LGHDT, YNNKEL (reference sequence). The material sequenced was peripheral blood. The receptor was derived from a woman aged 40 to 55 with acute or convalescent COVID-19. The V gene is TRBV3-1 (or the pseudogene TRBV3-2), the J gene TRBJ1-2; 8 bases fit TRBD1. CDR3 residues: CASSLLGPGGRDGYTF. The CDR3 DNA reads TGTGCCAGCAGCCTCCTGGGACCAGGGGGCAGAGATGGCTACACCTTC.